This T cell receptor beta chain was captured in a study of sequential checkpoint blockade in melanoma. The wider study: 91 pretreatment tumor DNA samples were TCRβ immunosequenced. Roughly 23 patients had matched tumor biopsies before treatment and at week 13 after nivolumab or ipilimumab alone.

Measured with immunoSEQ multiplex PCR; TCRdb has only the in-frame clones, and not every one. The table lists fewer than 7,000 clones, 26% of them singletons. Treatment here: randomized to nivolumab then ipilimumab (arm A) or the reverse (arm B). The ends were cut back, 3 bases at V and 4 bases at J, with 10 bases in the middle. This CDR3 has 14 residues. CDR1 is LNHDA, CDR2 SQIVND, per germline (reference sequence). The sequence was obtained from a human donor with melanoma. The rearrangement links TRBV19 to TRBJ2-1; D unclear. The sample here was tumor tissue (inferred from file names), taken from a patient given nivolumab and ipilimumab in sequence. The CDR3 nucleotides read TGTGCCAGTAGTATCGGGCAGCCGTACAATGAGCAGTTCTTC. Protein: CASSIGQPYNEQFF.